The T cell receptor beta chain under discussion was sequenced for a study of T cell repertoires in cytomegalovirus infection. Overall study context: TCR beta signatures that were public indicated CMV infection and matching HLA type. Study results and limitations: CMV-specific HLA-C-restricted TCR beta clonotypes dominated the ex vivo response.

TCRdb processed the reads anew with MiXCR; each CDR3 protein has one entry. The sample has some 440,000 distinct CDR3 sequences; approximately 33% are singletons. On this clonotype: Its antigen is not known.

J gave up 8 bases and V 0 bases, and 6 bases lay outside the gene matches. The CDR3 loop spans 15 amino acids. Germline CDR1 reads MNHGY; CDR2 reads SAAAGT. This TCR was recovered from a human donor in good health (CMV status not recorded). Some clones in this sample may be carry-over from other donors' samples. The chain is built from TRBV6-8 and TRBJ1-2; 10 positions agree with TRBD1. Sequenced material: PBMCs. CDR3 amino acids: CASSYSGTGVGGYTF. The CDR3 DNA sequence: TGTGCCAGCAGTTACTCGGGGACAGGGGTAGGCGGCTACACCTTC.